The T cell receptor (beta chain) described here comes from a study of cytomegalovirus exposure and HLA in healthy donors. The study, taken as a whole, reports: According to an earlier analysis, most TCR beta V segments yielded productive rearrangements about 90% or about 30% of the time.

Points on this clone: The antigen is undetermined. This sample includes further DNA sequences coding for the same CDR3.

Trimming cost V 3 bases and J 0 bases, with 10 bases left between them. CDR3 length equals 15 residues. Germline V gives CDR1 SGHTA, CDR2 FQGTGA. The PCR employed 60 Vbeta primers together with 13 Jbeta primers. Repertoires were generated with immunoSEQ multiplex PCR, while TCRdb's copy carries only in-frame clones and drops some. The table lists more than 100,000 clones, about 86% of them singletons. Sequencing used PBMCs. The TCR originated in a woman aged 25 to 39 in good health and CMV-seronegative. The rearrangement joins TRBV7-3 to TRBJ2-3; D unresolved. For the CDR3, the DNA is TGTGCCAGCAGCTTCTCAGGCGTGAGCACAGATACGCAGTATTTT. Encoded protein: CASSFSGVSTDTQYF.